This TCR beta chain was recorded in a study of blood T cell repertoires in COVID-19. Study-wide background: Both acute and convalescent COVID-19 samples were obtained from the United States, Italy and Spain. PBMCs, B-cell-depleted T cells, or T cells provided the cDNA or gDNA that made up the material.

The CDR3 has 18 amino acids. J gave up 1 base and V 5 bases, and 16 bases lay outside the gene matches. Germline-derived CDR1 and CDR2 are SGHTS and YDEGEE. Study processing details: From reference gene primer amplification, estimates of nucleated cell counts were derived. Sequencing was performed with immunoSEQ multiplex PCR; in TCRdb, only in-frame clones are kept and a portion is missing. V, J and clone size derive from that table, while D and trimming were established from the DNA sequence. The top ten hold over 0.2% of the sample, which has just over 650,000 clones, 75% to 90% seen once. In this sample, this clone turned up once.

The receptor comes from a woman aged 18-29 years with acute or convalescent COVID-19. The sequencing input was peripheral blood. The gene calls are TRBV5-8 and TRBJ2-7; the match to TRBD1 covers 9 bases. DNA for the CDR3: TGTGCCAGCAGTTCGGGACAGGGCGGGCTGTACTCTTCCTACGAGCAGTACTTC. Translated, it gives CASSSGQGGLYSSYEQYF.